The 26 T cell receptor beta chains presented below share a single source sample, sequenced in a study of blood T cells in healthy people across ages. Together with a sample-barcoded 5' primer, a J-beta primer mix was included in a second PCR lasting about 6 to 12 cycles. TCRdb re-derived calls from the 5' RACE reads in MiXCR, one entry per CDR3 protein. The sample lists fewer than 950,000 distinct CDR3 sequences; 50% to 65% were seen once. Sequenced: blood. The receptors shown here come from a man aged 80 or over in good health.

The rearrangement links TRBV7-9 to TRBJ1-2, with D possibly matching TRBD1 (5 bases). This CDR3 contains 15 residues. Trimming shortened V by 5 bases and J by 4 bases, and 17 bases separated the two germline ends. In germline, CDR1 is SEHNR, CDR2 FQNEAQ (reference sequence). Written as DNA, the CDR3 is TGTGCCAGCAGCGAATCGGGAGGCGGGGGCTATGGCTACACCTTC. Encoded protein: CASSESGGGGYGYTF. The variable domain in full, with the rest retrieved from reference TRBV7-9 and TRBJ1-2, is DTGVSQNPRHKITKRGQNVTFRCDPISEHNRLYWYRQTLGQGPEFLTYFQNEAQLEKSRLLSDRFSAERPKGSFSTLEIQRTEQGDSAMYLCASSESGGGGYGYTFGSGTRLTVV.

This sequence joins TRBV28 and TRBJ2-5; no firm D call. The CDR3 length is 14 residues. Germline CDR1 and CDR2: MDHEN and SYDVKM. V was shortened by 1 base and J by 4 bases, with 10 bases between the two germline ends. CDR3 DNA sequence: TGTGCCAGCAGTTTATCCCTCATTGGAGAGACCCAGTACTTC. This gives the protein CASSLSLIGETQYF.

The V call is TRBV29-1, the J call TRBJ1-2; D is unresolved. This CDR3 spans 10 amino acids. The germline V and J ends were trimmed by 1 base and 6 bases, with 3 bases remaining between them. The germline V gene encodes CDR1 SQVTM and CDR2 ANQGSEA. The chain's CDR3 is CSVEANGYTF. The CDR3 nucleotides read TGCAGCGTTGAAGCGAATGGCTACACCTTC.

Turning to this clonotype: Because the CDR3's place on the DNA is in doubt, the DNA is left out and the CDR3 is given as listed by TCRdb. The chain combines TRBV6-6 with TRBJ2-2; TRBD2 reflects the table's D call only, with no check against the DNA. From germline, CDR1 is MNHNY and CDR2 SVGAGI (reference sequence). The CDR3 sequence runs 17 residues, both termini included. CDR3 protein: CASSSSTSGRATGELFF.

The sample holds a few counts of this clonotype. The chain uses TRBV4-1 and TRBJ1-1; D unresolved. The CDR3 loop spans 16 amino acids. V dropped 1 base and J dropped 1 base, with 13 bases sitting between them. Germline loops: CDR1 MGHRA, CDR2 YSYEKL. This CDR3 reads CASSQAGQTKNTEAFF. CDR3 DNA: TGCGCCAGCAGCCAAGCTGGGCAGACCAAGAACACTGAAGCTTTCTTT.

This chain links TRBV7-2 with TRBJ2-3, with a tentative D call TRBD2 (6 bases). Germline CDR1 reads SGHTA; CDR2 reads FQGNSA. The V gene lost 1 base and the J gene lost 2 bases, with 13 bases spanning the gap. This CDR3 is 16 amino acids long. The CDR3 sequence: CASSLDGSGFTDTQYF. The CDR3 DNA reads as TGTGCCAGCAGCTTAGATGGTAGCGGATTCACAGATACGCAGTATTTT.

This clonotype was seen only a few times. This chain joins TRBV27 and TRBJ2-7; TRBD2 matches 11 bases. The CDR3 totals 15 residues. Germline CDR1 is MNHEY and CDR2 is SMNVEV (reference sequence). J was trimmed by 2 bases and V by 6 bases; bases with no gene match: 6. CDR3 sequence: CASRLGLAGPYEQYF. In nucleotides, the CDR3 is TGTGCCAGCAGACTAGGACTAGCGGGCCCCTACGAGCAGTACTTC.

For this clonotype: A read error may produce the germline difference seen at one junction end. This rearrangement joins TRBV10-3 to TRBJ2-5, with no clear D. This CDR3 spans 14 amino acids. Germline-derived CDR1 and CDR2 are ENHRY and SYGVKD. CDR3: CAVSESGPQETQYF. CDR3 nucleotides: TGTGCCGTCAGTGAGTCGGGCCCGCAAGAGACCCAGTACTTC.

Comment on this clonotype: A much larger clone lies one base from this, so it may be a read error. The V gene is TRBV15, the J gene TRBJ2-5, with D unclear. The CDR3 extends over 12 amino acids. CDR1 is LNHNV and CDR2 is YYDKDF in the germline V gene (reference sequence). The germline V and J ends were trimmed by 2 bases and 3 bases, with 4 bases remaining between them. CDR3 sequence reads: CATSRPKETQYF. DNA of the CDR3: TGTGCCACCAGCAGACCCAAAGAGACCCAGTACTTC.

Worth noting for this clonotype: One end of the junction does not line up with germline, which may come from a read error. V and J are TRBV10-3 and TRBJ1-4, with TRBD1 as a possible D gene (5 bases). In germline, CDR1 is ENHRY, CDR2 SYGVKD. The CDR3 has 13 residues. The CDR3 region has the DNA TGTGCCATCAGTCTGACAGATAATGAAAGACTGTTTTTT. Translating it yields CAISLTDNERLFF.

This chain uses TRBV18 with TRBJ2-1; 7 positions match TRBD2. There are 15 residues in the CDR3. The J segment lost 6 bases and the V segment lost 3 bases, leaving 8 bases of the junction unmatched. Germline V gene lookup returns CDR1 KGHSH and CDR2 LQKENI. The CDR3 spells CASSPVAGVGNEQFF. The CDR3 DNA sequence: TGTGCCAGCTCACCGGTGGCGGGAGTAGGCAATGAGCAGTTCTTC.

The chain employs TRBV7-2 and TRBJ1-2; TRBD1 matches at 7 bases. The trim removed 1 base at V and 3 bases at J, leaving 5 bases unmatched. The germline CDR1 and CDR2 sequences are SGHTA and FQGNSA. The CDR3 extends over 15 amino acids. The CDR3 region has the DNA TGTGCCAGCAGCTTAGACAGGGGCAACTACTATGGCTACACCTTC. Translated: CASSLDRGNYYGYTF.

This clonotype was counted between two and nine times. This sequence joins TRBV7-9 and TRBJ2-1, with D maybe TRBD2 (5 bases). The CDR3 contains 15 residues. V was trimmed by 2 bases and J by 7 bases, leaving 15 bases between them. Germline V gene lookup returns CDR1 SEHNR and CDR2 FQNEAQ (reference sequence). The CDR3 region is CASSLPGIVRNEQFF. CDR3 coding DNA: TGTGCCAGCAGCTTACCCGGGATAGTGCGAAATGAGCAGTTCTTC. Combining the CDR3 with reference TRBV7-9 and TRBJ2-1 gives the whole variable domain DTGVSQNPRHKITKRGQNVTFRCDPISEHNRLYWYRQTLGQGPEFLTYFQNEAQLEKSRLLSDRFSAERPKGSFSTLEIQRTEQGDSAMYLCASSLPGIVRNEQFFGPGTRLTVL.

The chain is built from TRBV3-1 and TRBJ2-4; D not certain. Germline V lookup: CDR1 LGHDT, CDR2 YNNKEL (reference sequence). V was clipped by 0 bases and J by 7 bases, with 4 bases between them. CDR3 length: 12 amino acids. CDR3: CASSQELNIQYF. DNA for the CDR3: TGTGCCAGCAGCCAAGAGCTCAACATTCAGTACTTC. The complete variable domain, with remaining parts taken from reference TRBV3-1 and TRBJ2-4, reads DTAVSQTPKYLVTQMGNDKSIKCEQNLGHDTMYWYKQDSKKFLKIMFSYNNKELIINETVPNRFSPKSPDKAHLNLHINSLELGDSAVYFCASSQELNIQYFGAGTRLSVL.

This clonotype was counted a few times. The CDR3 nucleotides read TGTGCCAGCAGGACGGACAGGGTGGAGACCCAGTACTTC. It specifies CASRTDRVETQYF. The V call is TRBV12-3 or TRBV12-4, the J call TRBJ2-5, with 8 nucleotides matching TRBD1. This CDR3 contains 13 residues. After removal of 6 bases from V and 5 bases from J, the junction contained 5 bases not matched to a gene.

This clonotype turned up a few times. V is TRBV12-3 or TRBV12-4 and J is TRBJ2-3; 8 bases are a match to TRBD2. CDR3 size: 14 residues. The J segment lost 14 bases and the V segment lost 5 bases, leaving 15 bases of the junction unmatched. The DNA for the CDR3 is TGTGCCAGCAGTCCCGGGACTAGTGAAAGATACGCGTATTTT. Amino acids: CASSPGTSERYAYF.

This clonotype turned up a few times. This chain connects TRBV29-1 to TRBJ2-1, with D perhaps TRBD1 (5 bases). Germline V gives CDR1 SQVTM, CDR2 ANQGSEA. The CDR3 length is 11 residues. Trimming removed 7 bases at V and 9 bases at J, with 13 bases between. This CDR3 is CSATFRGEQFF. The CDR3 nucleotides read TGCAGCGCTACATTTAGGGGTGAGCAGTTCTTC.

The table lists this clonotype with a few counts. CDR3 region: CSGKGDNYGYTF. CDR3 bases: TGCAGCGGGAAGGGAGATAACTATGGCTACACCTTC. The chain has TRBV29-1 and TRBJ1-2; unclear D gene. CDR1 and CDR2 (germline): SQVTM, ANQGSEA. There are 12 residues in the CDR3. Between the trimmed V and J ends, which lost 7 bases and 1 base, there was a span of 10 bases.

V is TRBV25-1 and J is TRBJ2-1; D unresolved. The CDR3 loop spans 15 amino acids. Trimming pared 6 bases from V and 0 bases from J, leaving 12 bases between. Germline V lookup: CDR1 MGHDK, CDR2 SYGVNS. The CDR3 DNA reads TGTGCCAGCAGCGGGTATAAGAGCTCCTACAATGAGCAGTTCTTC. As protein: CASSGYKSSYNEQFF.

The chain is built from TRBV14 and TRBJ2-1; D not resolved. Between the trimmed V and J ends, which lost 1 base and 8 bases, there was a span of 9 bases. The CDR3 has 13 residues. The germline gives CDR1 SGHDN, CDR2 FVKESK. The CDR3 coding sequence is TGTGCCAGCAGCCAAGGACTGGTGGATGAGCAGTTCTTC. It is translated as CASSQGLVDEQFF.

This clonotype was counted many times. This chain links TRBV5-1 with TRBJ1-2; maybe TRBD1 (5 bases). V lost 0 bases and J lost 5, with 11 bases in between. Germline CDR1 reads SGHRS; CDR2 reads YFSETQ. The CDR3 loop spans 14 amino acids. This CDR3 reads CASSLDGGTYGYTF. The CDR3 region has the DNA TGCGCCAGCAGCTTGGATGGGGGAACGTATGGCTACACCTTC.

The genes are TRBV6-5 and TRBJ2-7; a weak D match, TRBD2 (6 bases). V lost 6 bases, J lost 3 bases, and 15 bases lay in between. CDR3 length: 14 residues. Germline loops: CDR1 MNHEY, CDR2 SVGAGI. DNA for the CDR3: TGTGCCAGCAGCCCCGACACCGGGGGCTACGAGCAGTACTTC. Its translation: CASSPDTGGYEQYF.

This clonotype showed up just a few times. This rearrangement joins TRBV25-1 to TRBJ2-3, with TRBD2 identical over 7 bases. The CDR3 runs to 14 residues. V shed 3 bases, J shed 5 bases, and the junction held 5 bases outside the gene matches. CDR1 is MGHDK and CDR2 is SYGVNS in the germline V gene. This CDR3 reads CASSEPGGKDTQYF. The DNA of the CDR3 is TGTGCCAGCAGTGAGCCGGGAGGTAAAGATACGCAGTATTTT.

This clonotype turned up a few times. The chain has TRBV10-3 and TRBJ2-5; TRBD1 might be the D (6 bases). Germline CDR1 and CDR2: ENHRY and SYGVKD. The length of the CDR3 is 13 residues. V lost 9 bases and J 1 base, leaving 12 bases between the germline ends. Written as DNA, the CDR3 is TGTGCCATGAGAGGACAGCCCCAAGAGACCCAGTACTTC. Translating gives CAMRGQPQETQYF.

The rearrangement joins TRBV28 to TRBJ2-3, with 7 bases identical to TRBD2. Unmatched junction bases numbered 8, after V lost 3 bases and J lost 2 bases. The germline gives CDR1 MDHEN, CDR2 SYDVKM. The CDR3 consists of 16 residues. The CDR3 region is CASSFAGVSLTDTQYF. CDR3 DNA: TGTGCCAGCAGTTTTGCGGGGGTCAGCCTCACAGATACGCAGTATTTT.

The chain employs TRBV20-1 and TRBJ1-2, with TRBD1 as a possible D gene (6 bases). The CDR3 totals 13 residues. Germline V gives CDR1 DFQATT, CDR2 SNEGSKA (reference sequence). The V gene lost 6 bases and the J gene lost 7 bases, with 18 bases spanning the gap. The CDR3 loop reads CSATSRGPSGYTF. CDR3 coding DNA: TGCAGTGCAACGTCCAGGGGACCCTCTGGCTACACCTTC.